Listed below are T cell receptor beta chains from one sample, sequenced in a study of T cells in Graves' hyperthyroidism and ophthalmopathy. TCRdb passed the multiplex PCR reads through MiXCR, listing each CDR3 protein once. The data show over 450,000 distinct CDR3 sequences, under 20% seen once. The material sequenced was blood. Receptors were obtained from a woman aged 18-29 years with Graves' ophthalmopathy. CDR3s include the opening cysteine and the closing phenylalanine or tryptophan. A D gene is named only where the DNA matches it firmly. Clone size appears in some rows only: once, few, many, or a class for an expanded clone.

d_call,v_call,clone_size,j_call,cdr3_length,cdr3_nt,cdr3_aa
TRBD2,TRBV9,.,TRBJ2-7,18,TGTGCCAGCAGCGTAGGGATACTAGGAGCGGGAGGTGCCTACGAGCAGTACTTC,CASSVGILGAGGAYEQYF
TRBD2,TRBV3-1,many,TRBJ2-7,17,TGTGCCAGCAGCCCCCAGGGACTAGCGGGGGGAACCTACGAGCAGTACTTC,CASSPQGLAGGTYEQYF
.,TRBV2,many,TRBJ2-4,16,TGTGCCAGCAGTGAGGAGGAGAGGATAGCCAAAAACATTCAGTACTTC,CASSEEERIAKNIQYF
.,TRBV7-7,few,TRBJ2-1,16,TGTGCTAGCAGCTTAGGGGTAGCAGGATCTTACAATGAGCAGTTCTTC,CASSLGVAGSYNEQFF
.,TRBV30,many,TRBJ1-4,14,TGTGCCTGGAGCACAGTTGCAACTAATGAAAAACTGTTTTTT,CAWSTVATNEKLFF
.,TRBV5-1,.,TRBJ2-7,13,TGCGCCAGCACTCAGGGCCCTATCGACGAGCAGTACTTC,CASTQGPIDEQYF
TRBD1,TRBV7-2,many,TRBJ1-1,15,TGTGCCAGCAGCTTAAACAGGGGGCGTGGAACTGAAGCTTTCTTT,CASSLNRGRGTEAFF
.,TRBV28,many,TRBJ2-1,21,TGTGCCAGCAGTGTCCCAATCGGGGGACAGATCTCCCTCAGCTCCTACAATGAGCAGTTCTTC,CASSVPIGGQISLSSYNEQFF
.,TRBV18,many,TRBJ1-2,12,TGTGCCAGCTCACCACCTACTTGGGGCTACACCTTC,CASSPPTWGYTF
TRBD1,TRBV2,.,TRBJ2-4,15,TGTGCCAGCAGTGTAGGGACAGGAGGAGAAAACATTCAGTACTTC,CASSVGTGGENIQYF
.,TRBV28,many,TRBJ1-5,14,TGTGCCAGCAGTTTAGTCGAGGGCAATCAGCCCCAGCATTTT,CASSLVEGNQPQHF
TRBD1,TRBV10-3,many,TRBJ1-5,15,TGTGCCATCAGCCCCCGGGACAGGGGGCTTCAGCCCCAGCATTTT,CAISPRDRGLQPQHF
.,TRBV7-2,.,TRBJ1-1,13,TGTGCCAGCAGCCCCCGGCAACGCACTGAAGCTTTCTTT,CASSPRQRTEAFF
TRBD2,TRBV11-2,many,TRBJ2-7,16,TGTGCCAGCAGCTTGGGACTAGCGGGGGGATCCTACGAGCAGTACTTC,CASSLGLAGGSYEQYF
.,TRBV5-8,few,TRBJ1-2,15,TGTGCCAGCAGCTTGTCGTTGGACATTGACTATGGCTACACCTTC,CASSLSLDIDYGYTF
.,TRBV29-1,.,TRBJ1-2,14,TGCAGCGTTGAAGATCGATACGAAATTCAGGGCTACACCTTC,CSVEDRYEIQGYTF
.,TRBV6-1,many,TRBJ2-2,15,TGTGCCAGCAGTGACGAGGGGGCGAACACCGGGGAGCTGTTTTTT,CASSDEGANTGELFF
.,TRBV20-1,few,TRBJ2-3,15,TGCAGTGCTGCCCTTAGCGAACCTAGCACAGATACGCAGTATTTT,CSAALSEPSTDTQYF
TRBD2,TRBV12-3/TRBV12-4,few,TRBJ2-1,16,TGTGCCAGCACTCCTAGCGGGGGGGAGTCCTGCAATGAGCAGTTCTTC,CASTPSGGESCNEQFF
.,TRBV28,many,TRBJ1-6,14,TGTGCCAGCAGTTTCCGGCGCCAGGAATTCACCCTCCACTTT,CASSFRRQEFTLHF
TRBD1,TRBV20-1,many,TRBJ1-5,15,TGCAGTGCTCTCAGGACAGGGCGGTTCAATCAGCCCCAGCATTTT,CSALRTGRFNQPQHF
TRBD2,TRBV28,many,TRBJ2-7,15,TGTGCCAGCAGTTTACGTCTAGCGGGACCCTACGAGCAGTACTTC,CASSLRLAGPYEQYF
.,TRBV4-3,.,TRBJ1-2,17,TGCGCCAGCAGCCAAGAAAGACACGCAGGGCAGAACTATGGCTACACCTTC,CASSQERHAGQNYGYTF
.,TRBV5-1,many,TRBJ1-1,15,TGCGCCAGCAGCCTTGCGGGGGGCCCTTCAACTGAAGCTTTCTTT,CASSLAGGPSTEAFF
TRBD1,TRBV28,many,TRBJ2-1,13,TGTGCCAGCGGACAGGGGGCAGATAATGAGCAGTTCTTC,CASGQGADNEQFF